Listed below are T cell receptor beta chains from one sample, sequenced in a study of T cell repertoires in ileal Crohn's disease. TCRdb's copy holds only in-frame clones and misses some; the assay was immunoSEQ multiplex PCR. The table shows over 7,000 clones, with 55% to 75% occurring only once. The sequencing input was ileal tissue. The receptors come from an adult with Crohn's disease. CDR3s include the opening cysteine and the closing phenylalanine or tryptophan. The order of the fields is clone size, D gene, V gene, J gene, CDR3 length, CDR3 DNA, CDR3 protein. The D gene is left open where the match is weak. Clone sizes are given selectively: once, few, many, or a class where the clone is expanded.

abundance: .; d_gene: TRBD2; v_gene: TRBV30; j_gene: TRBJ2-7; len: 14; CDR3nt: TGTGCCTGGAGAAGACTAGCGGGATCCTACGAGCAGTACTTC; CDR3aa: CAWRRLAGSYEQYF
abundance: .; d_gene: .; v_gene: TRBV5-1; j_gene: TRBJ2-5; len: 13; CDR3nt: TGCGCCAGCAGCCCCAGGGTTGGGGAGACCCAGTACTTC; CDR3aa: CASSPRVGETQYF
abundance: once; d_gene: .; v_gene: TRBV10-1; j_gene: TRBJ1-4; len: 13; CDR3nt: TGCGCCAGCAGTGAGGACAGCAGGGAAAAACTGTTTTTT; CDR3aa: CASSEDSREKLFF
abundance: .; d_gene: .; v_gene: TRBV28; j_gene: TRBJ1-1; len: 18; CDR3nt: TGTGCCAGCAGCCCTTACGGGCAGGGGCGGAATTCGTACACTGAAGCTTTCTTT; CDR3aa: CASSPYGQGRNSYTEAFF
abundance: .; d_gene: TRBD1; v_gene: TRBV19; j_gene: TRBJ2-6; len: 18; CDR3nt: TGTGCCAGTATCGCAACCGGGACAGGGGGGTCTGGGGCCAACGTCCTGACTTTC; CDR3aa: CASIATGTGGSGANVLTF
abundance: .; d_gene: .; v_gene: TRBV6-5; j_gene: TRBJ1-6; len: 13; CDR3nt: TGTGCCAGCAGCAAAACAGGGAATTCACCCCTCCACTTT; CDR3aa: CASSKTGNSPLHF
abundance: once; d_gene: TRBD1; v_gene: TRBV2; j_gene: TRBJ2-1; len: 15; CDR3nt: TGTGCCAGCAACACACAGGGGACATCCTACAATGAGCAGTTCTTC; CDR3aa: CASNTQGTSYNEQFF
abundance: .; d_gene: .; v_gene: TRBV11-3; j_gene: TRBJ2-5; len: 14; CDR3nt: TGTGCCAGCAGCCGATCGACAGGACGGGAGACCCAGTACTTC; CDR3aa: CASSRSTGRETQYF
abundance: once; d_gene: TRBD1; v_gene: TRBV10-3; j_gene: TRBJ2-1; len: 14; CDR3nt: TGTGCCATCAGCACAGGGACAGGGTTGAATGAGCAGTTCTTC; CDR3aa: CAISTGTGLNEQFF
abundance: .; d_gene: .; v_gene: TRBV4-1; j_gene: TRBJ2-5; len: 15; CDR3nt: TGCGCCAGCAGCCATATAGGACAGTCTCAAGAGACCCAGTACTTC; CDR3aa: CASSHIGQSQETQYF
abundance: .; d_gene: .; v_gene: TRBV7-9; j_gene: TRBJ2-7; len: 14; CDR3nt: TGTGCCAGCAGCTTAAATACAGTCAATAACGAGCAGTACTTC; CDR3aa: CASSLNTVNNEQYF
abundance: .; d_gene: .; v_gene: TRBV2; j_gene: TRBJ1-2; len: 16; CDR3nt: TGTGCCAGCAGTGAAAATCGAGCGGCCAGGACGGGGGGCTACACCTTC; CDR3aa: CASSENRAARTGGYTF
abundance: .; d_gene: .; v_gene: TRBV2; j_gene: TRBJ2-7; len: 13; CDR3nt: TGTGCCAGCAGTGGGAGTTATGCTTACGAGCAGTACTTC; CDR3aa: CASSGSYAYEQYF
abundance: .; d_gene: .; v_gene: TRBV16; j_gene: TRBJ2-5; len: 13; CDR3nt: TGTGCCAGCAGCCCCTACGGTCCGGAGACCCAGTACTTC; CDR3aa: CASSPYGPETQYF
abundance: once; d_gene: .; v_gene: TRBV6-1; j_gene: TRBJ2-7; len: 15; CDR3nt: TGTGCCAGCAGGGGGTCCAAGGGGGGGGCCTACGAGCAGTACTTC; CDR3aa: CASRGSKGGAYEQYF
abundance: .; d_gene: TRBD2; v_gene: TRBV11-2; j_gene: TRBJ2-1; len: 14; CDR3nt: TGTGCCAGCAGCCGGGGAGCGGGGTACAATGAGCAGTTCTTC; CDR3aa: CASSRGAGYNEQFF
abundance: .; d_gene: .; v_gene: TRBV6-1; j_gene: TRBJ1-4; len: 17; CDR3nt: TGTGCCAGCAGTGCACGGGACACCTTTGCAACTAATGAAAAACTGTTTTTT; CDR3aa: CASSARDTFATNEKLFF
abundance: .; d_gene: TRBD1; v_gene: TRBV28; j_gene: TRBJ2-3; len: 15; CDR3nt: TGTGCCAGCAGTCGGACAGGGGGCGCTCAGGATACGCAGTATTTT; CDR3aa: CASSRTGGAQDTQYF
abundance: .; d_gene: .; v_gene: TRBV5-1; j_gene: TRBJ2-4; len: 13; CDR3nt: TGCGCCAGCAGCCCGGAGGGAGTCCCGACTCAGTACTTC; CDR3aa: CASSPEGVPTQYF
abundance: .; d_gene: .; v_gene: TRBV11-1; j_gene: TRBJ2-1; len: 14; CDR3nt: TGTGCCAGCAGCTTAGGGCAGAGTTACAATGAGCAGTTCTTC; CDR3aa: CASSLGQSYNEQFF
abundance: .; d_gene: .; v_gene: TRBV6-6; j_gene: TRBJ2-7; len: 12; CDR3nt: TGTGCCGCGAGCTTGAGAGACTACGAGCAGTACTTC; CDR3aa: CAASLRDYEQYF
abundance: .; d_gene: TRBD2; v_gene: TRBV6-5; j_gene: TRBJ2-1; len: 15; CDR3nt: TGTGCCAGCAGGGAAAGCGGGAATATATACAATGAGCAGTTCTTC; CDR3aa: CASRESGNIYNEQFF
abundance: .; d_gene: .; v_gene: TRBV10-2; j_gene: TRBJ2-7; len: 14; CDR3nt: TGCGCCAGCAGTGGGACCGCGAGGTCCTACGAGCAGTACTTC; CDR3aa: CASSGTARSYEQYF
abundance: .; d_gene: .; v_gene: TRBV7-3; j_gene: TRBJ2-3; len: 12; CDR3nt: TGTGCCAGCAGCCCTAATGGAGATACGCAGTATTTT; CDR3aa: CASSPNGDTQYF
abundance: .; d_gene: .; v_gene: TRBV28; j_gene: TRBJ1-5; len: 14; CDR3nt: TGTGCCAGCAGTTTGATGGGGGGCGGTCAGCCCCAGCATTTT; CDR3aa: CASSLMGGGQPQHF
abundance: .; d_gene: .; v_gene: TRBV4-1; j_gene: TRBJ2-2; len: 13; CDR3nt: TGCGCCAGCAGCCAAGACTCGGCCGGGGAGCTGTTTTTT; CDR3aa: CASSQDSAGELFF
abundance: .; d_gene: .; v_gene: TRBV7-2; j_gene: TRBJ1-2; len: 15; CDR3nt: TGTGCCAGCAGCCTATCCCGGCAGAACCTCTATGGCTACACCTTC; CDR3aa: CASSLSRQNLYGYTF
abundance: .; d_gene: .; v_gene: TRBV9; j_gene: TRBJ1-1; len: 15; CDR3nt: TGTGCCAGCAGCGTGGACCTGAGTCAGGGCACTGAAGCTTTCTTT; CDR3aa: CASSVDLSQGTEAFF
abundance: .; d_gene: .; v_gene: TRBV6-6; j_gene: TRBJ2-7; len: 13; CDR3nt: TGTGCCAGCAGTTACTCGGGTGGGACCCTCCCGGACTTC; CDR3aa: CASSYSGGTLPDF
abundance: .; d_gene: TRBD1; v_gene: TRBV6-5; j_gene: TRBJ1-1; len: 14; CDR3nt: TGTGCCAGCAGCCAACAGGGGGTTACGACTGAAGCTTTCTTT; CDR3aa: CASSQQGVTTEAFF
abundance: .; d_gene: .; v_gene: TRBV7-3; j_gene: TRBJ2-1; len: 15; CDR3nt: TGTGCCAGCAGTTTATTTTCCGACTCCTACAATGAGCAGTTCTTC; CDR3aa: CASSLFSDSYNEQFF